A single sample gave rise to the 8 T cell receptor beta chains below, sequenced in a study of CD8+CD57+ T cells in acquired aplastic anemia. The authors sequenced patients whose flow cytometry had shown CD8+CD57+ cell expansion. TCR beta VDJ and CDR3 profiling used genomic DNA as template. Each CDR3 protein is one row after TCRdb ran MiXCR on the reads. The sample carries roughly 160,000 distinct CDR3 sequences, about two thirds recorded once. The sample consisted of sorted CD4+, CD8+, or CD8+CD57+ T cells (not recorded which) from PBMCs. The receptor set was obtained from a human donor with aplastic anemia.

This clonotype was detected only a few times. V is TRBV10-3 and J is TRBJ1-1; D gene unclear. With 2 bases removed from V and 4 bases from J, the gap between germline ends came to 8 bases. The CDR3 has 13 residues. CDR1 and CDR2 (germline): ENHRY, SYGVKD. CDR3 in amino acids: CAISEGSGTEAFF. The DNA of the CDR3 is TGTGCCATCAGTGAGGGAAGTGGCACTGAAGCTTTCTTT.

The CDR3 loop reads CATSRSYNEQFF. CDR3 in DNA: TGTGCCACCAGTCGCAGCTACAATGAGCAGTTCTTC. The gene calls are TRBV24-1 and TRBJ2-1; D is uncertain. V lost 6 bases and J lost 3, with 5 bases in between. Germline CDR1 KGHDR, CDR2 SFDVKD. This CDR3 is built from 12 residues.

This clonotype was counted once. The chain combines TRBV24-1 with TRBJ2-3, with TRBD2 identical over 7 bases. The CDR3 runs to 17 residues. Germline CDR1 is KGHDR and CDR2 is SFDVKD. V lost 0 bases, J lost 4 bases, and 9 bases stayed unmatched. Here the CDR3 reads CATSDLQSGAPADTQYF. The CDR3 region has the DNA TGTGCCACCAGTGATTTGCAGAGCGGGGCGCCCGCAGATACGCAGTATTTT.

As concerns this clonotype: The CDR3 ends on some other residue instead of the conserved phenylalanine or tryptophan, so this is likely a read error. The chain employs TRBV7-3 and TRBJ2-3, with a tentative D call TRBD2 (6 bases). CDR1 is SGHTA and CDR2 is FQGTGA in the germline V gene. The length of the CDR3 is 15 residues. The ends were cut back, 0 bases at V and 0 bases at J, with 7 bases in the middle. The CDR3 DNA is TGTGCCAGCAGCTTAACCAGCGGGAGCACAGATACGCAGTATTCT. It yields the protein CASSLTSGSTDTQYS.

The V gene is TRBV2, the J gene TRBJ2-5; D may correspond to TRBD1 or TRBD2 (5 bases each). V was clipped by 4 bases and J by 5 bases, with 17 bases between them. CDR3 length: 15 residues. Germline V gene lookup returns CDR1 SNHLY and CDR2 FYNNEI. CDR3 amino acids: CASSAGAGGGETQYF. CDR3 bases: TGTGCCAGCAGTGCTGGGGCTGGGGGTGGTGAGACCCAGTACTTC.

CDR3 sequence: CSARQGTGAFF. Here the CDR3 DNA reads TGCAGTGCGCGACAGGGAACGGGAGCTTTCTTT. The chain links TRBV20-1 to TRBJ1-1, with TRBD1 matching over 7 bases. The CDR3 consists of 11 residues. The germline gives CDR1 DFQATT, CDR2 SNEGSKA (reference sequence). The ends lost 6 bases at V and 10 bases at J; junction bases unmatched: 8.

Remarks on this clonotype: It is likely a read error, because the conserved phenylalanine at the end of the CDR3 is missing. This chain uses TRBV29-1 with TRBJ1-2; D is unresolved. Between the trimmed V and J ends, which lost 6 bases and 4 bases, there was a span of 9 bases. This CDR3 spans 11 amino acids. CDR1 is SQVTM, CDR2 ANQGSEA, per germline. The CDR3 region is CSVETGYGYTS. The CDR3 nucleotides are TGCAGCGTCGAAACGGGCTATGGCTACACCTCC.

This clonotype was seen a handful of times. The V call is TRBV2, the J call TRBJ2-7, with 7 bases aligning to TRBD2. Germline assignment: CDR1 SNHLY and CDR2 FYNNEI. The V gene end was trimmed by 5 bases and the J gene end by 4 bases; junction bases not matched to a gene: 8. The CDR3 consists of 14 residues. The CDR3 protein is CASSPGRGEYEQYF. The CDR3 bases are TGTGCCAGCAGTCCGGGACGGGGGGAATACGAGCAGTACTTC.